A single sample gave rise to the 10 T cell receptor beta chains below, sequenced in a study of T cell repertoires in cytomegalovirus infection. TCRdb recomputed calls from the reads with MiXCR, one row per CDR3 protein. Of under 350,000 distinct CDR3 sequences in the sample, roughly 9.5% are singletons; the top ten hold about 4.5%. Sequenced sample: PBMCs. The receptors stem from a human donor in good health (CMV status not recorded). Some clones in this sample may be carry-over from other donors' samples.

The sample holds many counts of this clonotype. The rearrangement links TRBV7-2 to TRBJ1-2; D call uncertain. This CDR3 contains 12 residues. From germline, CDR1 is SGHTA and CDR2 FQGNSA. Trimming pared 2 bases from V and 6 bases from J, leaving 7 bases between. CDR3 nucleotides: TGTGCCAGCAGCTTAAGGGCCCATGGCTACACCTTC. Protein: CASSLRAHGYTF.

This chain uses TRBV10-1 with TRBJ2-7; D is perhaps TRBD1 (6 bases). From germline, CDR1 is WNHNN and CDR2 SYGVQD (reference sequence). The V and J ends lost 6 bases and 3 bases respectively, with 15 bases between them. The CDR3 spans 14 residues. The CDR3 reads CASRRDIVLYEQYF. CDR3 DNA sequence: TGCGCCAGCAGAAGGGACATCGTCCTCTACGAGCAGTACTTC.

The chain couples TRBV28 to TRBJ1-1; the D is unclear. The germline CDR1 and CDR2 sequences are MDHEN and SYDVKM. Trimming took 9 bases from V and 4 from J, leaving 15 bases between them. CDR3 size: 13 residues. This CDR3 is CASVSPPVTEAFF. The CDR3 DNA follows: TGTGCCAGTGTATCCCCCCCCGTCACTGAAGCTTTCTTT.

This clonotype was picked up a small number of times. The chain has TRBV12-3 or TRBV12-4 and TRBJ2-3; D tentatively reads TRBD1 or TRBD2 (7 bases each). V was shortened by 5 bases and J by 0 bases, with 15 bases between the two germline ends. The CDR3 consists of 16 residues. CDR3 sequence reads: CASSRRGGGSTDTQYF. CDR3 sequence (DNA): TGTGCCAGCAGTCGCAGGGGGGGGGGTAGCACAGATACGCAGTATTTT.

The V call is TRBV10-3, the J call TRBJ2-5; TRBD2 matches 9 bases. The junction had 10 bases not matched to a gene; V was cut back by 10 bases and J by 4 bases. This CDR3 is built from 14 residues. Germline CDR1 is ENHRY and CDR2 is SYGVKD. The CDR3 is CATWGASGTETQYF. The CDR3 DNA is TGTGCCACCTGGGGTGCTAGCGGGACAGAGACCCAGTACTTC.

V usage is TRBV18 and J usage is TRBJ2-1; 10 nucleotides align to TRBD1. The CDR3 spans 14 residues. Germline CDR1 reads KGHSH; CDR2 reads LQKENI. The ends lost 5 bases at V and 9 bases at J; junction bases unmatched: 7. The CDR3 coding sequence is TGTGCCAGCTCATGGGACAGGGGTCTCGGTGAGCAGTTCTTC. This gives the protein CASSWDRGLGEQFF.

The V gene is TRBV11-2, the J gene TRBJ1-1; D is ambiguous. The V end lost 3 bases, the J end lost 0 bases, and 8 bases lay between the germline ends. CDR1 is SGHAT, CDR2 FQNNGV, per germline. The length of the CDR3 is 14 residues. For the CDR3, the DNA is TGTGCCAGCAGCTTTAGTCAGGTGAACACTGAAGCTTTCTTT. This codes for CASSFSQVNTEAFF.

The V gene is TRBV5-5, the J gene TRBJ1-5, with no clear D. Germline CDR1 SGHKS, CDR2 YYEKEE (reference sequence). The length of the CDR3 is 15 residues. The V end lost 4 bases, the J end lost 2 bases, and 13 bases lay between the germline ends. The CDR3, as DNA: TGTGCCAGCAGCCGGGGAGGGAGCGGCAATCAGCCCCAGCATTTT. Translated: CASSRGGSGNQPQHF.

The sample holds many counts of this clonotype. This chain uses TRBV7-2 with TRBJ2-1; a weak D match, TRBD2 (5 bases). The CDR3 covers 16 residues. The V gene lost 2 bases and the J gene lost 4 bases, with 15 bases spanning the gap. In germline, CDR1 is SGHTA, CDR2 FQGNSA. CDR3 sequence reads: CASSLRLRAAYNEQFF. CDR3 DNA: TGTGCCAGCAGCTTAAGACTAAGAGCGGCGTACAATGAGCAGTTCTTC.

The V gene is TRBV18, the J gene TRBJ1-6; D uncertain. Trimming shortened V by 0 bases and J by 0 bases, and 18 bases separated the two germline ends. The germline gives CDR1 KGHSH, CDR2 LQKENI. The length of the CDR3 is 20 residues. As DNA, the CDR3 is TGTGCCAGCTCACCACCGGCGTCAGCGACTAGGAGCTCCTATAATTCACCCCTCCACTTT. The encoded protein is CASSPPASATRSSYNSPLHF.